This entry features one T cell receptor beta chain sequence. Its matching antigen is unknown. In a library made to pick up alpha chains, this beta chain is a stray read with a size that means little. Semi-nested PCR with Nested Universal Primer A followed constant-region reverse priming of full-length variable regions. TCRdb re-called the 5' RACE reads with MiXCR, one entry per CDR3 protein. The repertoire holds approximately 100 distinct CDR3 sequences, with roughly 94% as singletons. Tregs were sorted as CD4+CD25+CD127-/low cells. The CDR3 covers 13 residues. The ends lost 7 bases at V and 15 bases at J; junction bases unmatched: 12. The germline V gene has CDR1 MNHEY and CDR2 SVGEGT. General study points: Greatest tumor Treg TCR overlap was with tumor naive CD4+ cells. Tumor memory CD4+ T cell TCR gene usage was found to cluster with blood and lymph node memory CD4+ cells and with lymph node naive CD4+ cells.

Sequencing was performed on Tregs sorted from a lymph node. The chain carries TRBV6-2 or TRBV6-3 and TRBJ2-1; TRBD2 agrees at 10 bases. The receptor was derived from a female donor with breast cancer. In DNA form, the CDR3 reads TGTGCCAGCAATGCTCATTCTAGCGGGAGTCCGTTCTTC. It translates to CASNAHSSGSPFF.